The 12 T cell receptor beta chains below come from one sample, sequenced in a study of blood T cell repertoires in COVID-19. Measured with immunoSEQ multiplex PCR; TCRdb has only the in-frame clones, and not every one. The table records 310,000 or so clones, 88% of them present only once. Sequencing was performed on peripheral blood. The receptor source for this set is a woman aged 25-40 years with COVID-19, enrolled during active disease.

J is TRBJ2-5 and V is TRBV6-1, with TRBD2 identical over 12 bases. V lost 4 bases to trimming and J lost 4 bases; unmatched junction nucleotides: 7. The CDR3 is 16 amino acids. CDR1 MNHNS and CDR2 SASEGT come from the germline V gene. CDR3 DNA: TGTGCCAGCAGTGGCCCGCTAGCGGGAGGGAGAGAGACCCAGTACTTC. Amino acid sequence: CASSGPLAGGRETQYF.

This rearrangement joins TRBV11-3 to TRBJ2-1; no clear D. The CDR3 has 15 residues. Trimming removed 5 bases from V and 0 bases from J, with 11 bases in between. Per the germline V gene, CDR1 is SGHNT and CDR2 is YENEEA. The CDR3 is CASSGPAPSYNEQFF. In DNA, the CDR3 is TGTGCCAGCAGCGGGCCCGCACCCTCCTACAATGAGCAGTTCTTC.

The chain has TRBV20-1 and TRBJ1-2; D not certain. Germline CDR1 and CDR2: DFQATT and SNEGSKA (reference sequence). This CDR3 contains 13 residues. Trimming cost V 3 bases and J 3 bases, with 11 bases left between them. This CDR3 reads CSASAGRDYGYTF. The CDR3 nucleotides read TGCAGTGCTAGTGCGGGGAGAGACTATGGCTACACCTTC.

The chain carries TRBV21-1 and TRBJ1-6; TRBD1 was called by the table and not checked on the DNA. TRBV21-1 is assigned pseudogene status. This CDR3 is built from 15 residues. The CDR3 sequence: CASPSRDRDNSPLHF. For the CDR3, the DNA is TGTGCCAGTCCTTCCCGGGACAGGGACAATTCACCCCTCCACTTT.

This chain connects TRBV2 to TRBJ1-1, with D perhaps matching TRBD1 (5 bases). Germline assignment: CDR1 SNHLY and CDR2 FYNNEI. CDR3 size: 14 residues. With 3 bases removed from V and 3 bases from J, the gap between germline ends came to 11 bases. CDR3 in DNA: TGTGCCAGCAGTGATTCAGGGTTAGACACTGAAGCTTTCTTT. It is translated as CASSDSGLDTEAFF.

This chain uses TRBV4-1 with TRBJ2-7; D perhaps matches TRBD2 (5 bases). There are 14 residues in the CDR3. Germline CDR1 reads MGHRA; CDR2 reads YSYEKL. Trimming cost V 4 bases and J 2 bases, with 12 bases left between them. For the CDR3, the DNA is TGCGCCAGCAGCCCCCGTACCGGGGCCTACGAGCAGTACTTC. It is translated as CASSPRTGAYEQYF.

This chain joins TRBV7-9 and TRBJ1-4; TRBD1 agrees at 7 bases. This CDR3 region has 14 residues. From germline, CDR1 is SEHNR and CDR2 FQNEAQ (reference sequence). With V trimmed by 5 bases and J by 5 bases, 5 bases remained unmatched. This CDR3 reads CASSPGQANEKLFF. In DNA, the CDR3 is TGTGCCAGCAGCCCTGGACAGGCAAATGAAAAACTGTTTTTT.

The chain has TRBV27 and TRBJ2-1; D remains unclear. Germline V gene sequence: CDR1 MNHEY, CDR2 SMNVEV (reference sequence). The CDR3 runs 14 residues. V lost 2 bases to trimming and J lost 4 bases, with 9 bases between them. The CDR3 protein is CASSLATAYNEQFF. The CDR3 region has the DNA TGTGCCAGCAGTTTAGCGACTGCTTACAATGAGCAGTTCTTC.

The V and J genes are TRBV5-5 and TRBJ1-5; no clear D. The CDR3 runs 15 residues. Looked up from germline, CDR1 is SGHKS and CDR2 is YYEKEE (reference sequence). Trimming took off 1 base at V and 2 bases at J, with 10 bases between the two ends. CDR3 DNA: TGTGCCAGCAGCTTGTGGATTAGCGGCAATCAGCCCCAGCATTTT. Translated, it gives CASSLWISGNQPQHF.

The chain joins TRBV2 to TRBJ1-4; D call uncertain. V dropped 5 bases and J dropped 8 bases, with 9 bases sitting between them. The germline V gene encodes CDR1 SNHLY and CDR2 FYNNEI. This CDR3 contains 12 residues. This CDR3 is CASSWTGEKLFF. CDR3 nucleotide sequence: TGTGCCAGCAGTTGGACGGGAGAAAAACTGTTTTTT.

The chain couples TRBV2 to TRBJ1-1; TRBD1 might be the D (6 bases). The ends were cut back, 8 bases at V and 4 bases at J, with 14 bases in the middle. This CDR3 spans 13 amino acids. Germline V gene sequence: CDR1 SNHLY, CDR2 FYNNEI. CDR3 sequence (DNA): TGTGCCAGCTCGCGGGAGGGGGGCACTGAAGCTTTCTTT. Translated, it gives CASSREGGTEAFF.

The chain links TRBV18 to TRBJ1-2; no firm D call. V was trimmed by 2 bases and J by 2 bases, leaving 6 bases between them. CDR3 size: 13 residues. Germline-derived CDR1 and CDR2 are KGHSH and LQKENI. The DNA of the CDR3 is TGTGCCAGCTCACCAGACAAGAACTATGGCTACACCTTC. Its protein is CASSPDKNYGYTF.